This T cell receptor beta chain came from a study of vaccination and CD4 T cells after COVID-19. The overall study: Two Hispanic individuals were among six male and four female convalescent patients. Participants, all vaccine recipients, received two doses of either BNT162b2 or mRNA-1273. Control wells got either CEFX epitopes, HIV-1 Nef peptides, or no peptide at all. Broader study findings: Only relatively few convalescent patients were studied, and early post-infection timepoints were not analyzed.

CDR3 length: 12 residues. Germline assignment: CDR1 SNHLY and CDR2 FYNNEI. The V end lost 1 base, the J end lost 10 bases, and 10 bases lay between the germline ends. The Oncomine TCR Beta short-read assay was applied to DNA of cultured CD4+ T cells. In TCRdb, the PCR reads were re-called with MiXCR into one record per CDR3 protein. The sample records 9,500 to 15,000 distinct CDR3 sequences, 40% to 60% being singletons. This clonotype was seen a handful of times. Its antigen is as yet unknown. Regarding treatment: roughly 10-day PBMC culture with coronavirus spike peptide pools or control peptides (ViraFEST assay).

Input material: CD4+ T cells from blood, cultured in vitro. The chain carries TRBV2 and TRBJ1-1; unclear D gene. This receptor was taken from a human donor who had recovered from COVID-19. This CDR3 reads CASSEGGWRAFF. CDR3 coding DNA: TGTGCCAGCAGTGAAGGCGGGTGGAGAGCTTTCTTT.